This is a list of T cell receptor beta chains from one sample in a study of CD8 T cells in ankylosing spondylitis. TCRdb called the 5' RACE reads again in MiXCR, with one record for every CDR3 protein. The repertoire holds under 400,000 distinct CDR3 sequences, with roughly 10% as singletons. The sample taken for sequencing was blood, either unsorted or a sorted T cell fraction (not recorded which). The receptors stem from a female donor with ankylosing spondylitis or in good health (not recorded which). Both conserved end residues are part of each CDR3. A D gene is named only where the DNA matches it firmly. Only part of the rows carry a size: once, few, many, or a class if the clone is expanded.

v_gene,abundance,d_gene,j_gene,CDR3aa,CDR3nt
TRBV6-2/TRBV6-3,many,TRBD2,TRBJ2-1,CASMPGLAGVGEQFF,TGTGCCAGCATGCCGGGACTAGCGGGAGTAGGTGAGCAGTTCTTC
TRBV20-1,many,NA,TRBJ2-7,CSAIGTPLVEQYF,TGCAGTGCTATCGGGACCCCTCTTGTCGAGCAGTACTTC
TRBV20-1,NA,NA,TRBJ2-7,CSANRGGSSYEQYF,TGCAGTGCAAACAGGGGGGGTAGTTCCTACGAGCAGTACTTC
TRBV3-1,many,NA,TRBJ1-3,CASAGLSGNTIYF,TGTGCCAGCGCAGGACTCTCTGGAAACACCATATATTTT
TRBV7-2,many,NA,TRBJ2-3,CASSSGQDTQYF,TGTGCCAGCAGCTCCGGACAAGATACGCAGTATTTT
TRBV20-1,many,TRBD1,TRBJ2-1,CSADRDSYNEQFF,TGCAGTGCTGACCGGGACAGCTACAATGAGCAGTTCTTC
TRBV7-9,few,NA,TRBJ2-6,CASSLPVGSGANVLTF,TGTGCCAGCAGCTTACCAGTTGGCTCTGGGGCCAACGTCCTGACTTTC
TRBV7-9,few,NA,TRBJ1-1,CASSLDAGTNTEAFF,TGTGCCAGCAGCTTAGATGCAGGGACGAACACTGAAGCTTTCTTT
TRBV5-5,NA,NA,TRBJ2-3,CASSLRSVEDTQYF,TGTGCCAGCAGCTTGCGATCGGTAGAAGATACGCAGTATTTT
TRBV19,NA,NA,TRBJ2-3,CASSRDIGQYTQYF,TGTGCCAGTTCCCGGGACATTGGACAATATACGCAGTATTTT
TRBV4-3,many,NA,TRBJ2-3,CASSQGSRTSTDTQYF,TGCGCCAGCAGCCAAGGTAGCAGGACTAGCACAGATACGCAGTATTTT
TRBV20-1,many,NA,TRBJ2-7,CSARRAGIGNSF,TGCAGTGCTAGACGGGCCGGTATAGGGAATTCGTTC
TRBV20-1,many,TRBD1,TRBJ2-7,CSAYSGGQYF,TGCAGCGCCTATTCAGGGGGGCAGTACTTC
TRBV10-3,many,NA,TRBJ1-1,CAIRSTGRTEAFF,TGTGCCATCAGGTCCACCGGGAGAACTGAAGCTTTCTTT
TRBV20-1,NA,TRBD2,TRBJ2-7,CSAREPSGRSSYEQYF,TGCAGTGCTAGAGAGCCCAGCGGGAGGAGCTCCTACGAGCAGTACTTC
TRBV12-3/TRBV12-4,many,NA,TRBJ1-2,CASRRQETYGYTF,TGTGCCAGCAGAAGACAGGAGACATATGGCTACACCTTC
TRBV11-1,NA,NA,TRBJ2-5,CASSPRGRAEGETQYF,TGTGCCAGCAGCCCCCGAGGTAGGGCTGAAGGAGAGACCCAGTACTTC
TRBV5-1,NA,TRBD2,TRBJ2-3,CASSHSGAGSDTQYF,TGCGCCAGCAGCCATAGCGGAGCGGGGTCAGATACGCAGTATTTT
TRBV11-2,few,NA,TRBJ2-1,CASRPAGGLGSEQFF,TGTGCCAGCCGCCCCGCGGGTGGTTTAGGCAGCGAGCAGTTCTTC
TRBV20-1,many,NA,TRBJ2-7,CSASSWAGDPHEQYF,TGCAGTGCTAGTAGCTGGGCAGGGGATCCCCACGAGCAGTACTTC